This passage covers 18 T cell receptor beta chains from one sample sequenced in a study of beta chain features in type 1 diabetes. Expressed TCRB transcripts got sequenced, as all isolated RNA was reverse transcribed. The data were produced by immunoSEQ multiplex PCR, yet TCRdb's version contains in-frame clones alone and is incomplete. The data hold under 900,000 clones, with 15% to 20% observed a single time. Sequenced sample: naive CD4+ T cells from blood. The receptor set was obtained from a woman aged 18 to 35 in good health.

V usage is TRBV20-1 and J usage is TRBJ1-2; the D gene is possibly TRBD1 (5 bases). The CDR3 has 11 residues. Trimming removed 8 bases from V and 3 bases from J, with 10 bases in between. CDR1 and CDR2 from the germline V gene are DFQATT and SNEGSKA (reference sequence). The DNA for the CDR3 is TGCAGTCTGACAGCTCACTATGGCTACACCTTC. Translating gives CSLTAHYGYTF.

In this sample, this clone turned up a few times. The chain carries TRBV2 and TRBJ2-5; TRBD2 matches at 7 bases. The CDR3 length is 15 residues. V shed 10 bases, J shed 1 base, and the junction held 12 bases outside the gene matches. In germline, CDR1 is SNHLY, CDR2 FYNNEI. The CDR3 region is CATKREAGTQETQYF. DNA for the CDR3: TGTGCCACCAAGAGGGAAGCGGGGACCCAAGAGACCCAGTACTTC.

A few counts support this clone. This chain links TRBV7-9 with TRBJ2-2; 14 bases are shared with TRBD2. CDR1 is SEHNR, CDR2 FQNEAQ, per germline (reference sequence). After removal of 6 bases from V and 7 bases from J, the junction contained 10 bases not matched to a gene. The CDR3 runs 17 residues. CDR3 DNA sequence: TGTGCCAGCAGTACTGGGACTAGCGGGGGATTGATCGGGGAGCTGTTTTTT. As protein: CASSTGTSGGLIGELFF.

The chain is built from TRBV4-2 and TRBJ2-7; maybe TRBD2 (6 bases). Per the germline V gene, CDR1 is LGHNA and CDR2 is YNFKEQ. V was cut by 0 bases and J by 1 base, with 10 bases left in between. CDR3 length: 15 residues. CDR3 sequence reads: CASSQERGNSYEQYF. The CDR3 DNA follows: TGTGCCAGCAGCCAAGAGCGGGGCAATTCCTACGAGCAGTACTTC.

In its sample, this clone was seen a few times. The junction departs from the called germline gene at one end, perhaps through a read error. This rearrangement joins TRBV7-3 to TRBJ1-2; tentative D call: TRBD1 (5 bases). CDR1 is SGHTA, CDR2 FQGTGA, per germline. The CDR3 length is 17 residues. CDR3 nucleotides: TGTGCCAGCAGCGTAACACACATGACAGAGTCTAACTATGGCTACACCTTC. It translates to CASSVTHMTESNYGYTF.

The V and J genes are TRBV27 and TRBJ2-1; D is undetermined. Trimming cost V 2 bases and J 5 bases, with 13 bases left between them. Germline V gives CDR1 MNHEY, CDR2 SMNVEV (reference sequence). The CDR3 loop spans 15 amino acids. CDR3 residues: CASSLNPGPNNEQFF. For the CDR3, the DNA is TGTGCCAGCAGTTTAAATCCCGGACCTAACAATGAGCAGTTCTTC.

The J gene is TRBJ2-3, the V gene TRBV5-4, with 8 nucleotides matching TRBD1. Germline CDR1 and CDR2: SGHNT and YYREEE (reference sequence). The CDR3 is made up of 15 amino acids. The V gene end was trimmed by 1 base and the J gene end by 5 bases; junction bases not matched to a gene: 6. This CDR3 reads CASSLFGTGQDTQYF. CDR3 in DNA: TGTGCCAGCAGCTTGTTCGGGACAGGACAAGATACGCAGTATTTT.

The V call is TRBV7-2, the J call TRBJ2-3; 8 nucleotides align to TRBD1. The CDR3 is made up of 16 amino acids. Germline V gene data show CDR1 as SGHTA and CDR2 as FQGNSA. Losses at the gene ends were 4 bases for V and 2 bases for J; bases not matched to a gene: 8. Written as DNA, the CDR3 is TGTGCCAGCAGCTCACAGGGGGGTTGGGACACAGATACGCAGTATTTT. Translating it yields CASSSQGGWDTDTQYF.

This clone was found once. The chain employs TRBV28 and TRBJ2-2; 7 nucleotides line up with TRBD2. V trimming: 6 bases; J trimming: 2 bases; junction bases outside the gene matches: 9. There are 16 residues in the CDR3. Looked up from germline, CDR1 is MDHEN and CDR2 is SYDVKM. The CDR3, as DNA: TGTGCCAGCAGCTCGGGGGGAGCGGGCAACACCGGGGAGCTGTTTTTT. Protein sequence: CASSSGGAGNTGELFF.

This clone was counted a few times. The chain employs TRBV11-1 and TRBJ2-5; a possible D gene is TRBD1 (5 bases). From germline, CDR1 is SGHAT and CDR2 FQDESV (reference sequence). V lost 3 bases to trimming and J lost 5 bases, with 13 bases between them. The CDR3 covers 14 residues. The CDR3 protein is CASSFQGAGETQYF. The DNA for the CDR3 is TGTGCCAGCAGCTTTCAAGGGGCTGGGGAGACCCAGTACTTC.

This clone has just a few counts. J is TRBJ2-7 and V is TRBV29-1; possible D gene TRBD2, 5 bases. CDR3 size: 13 residues. The V gene lost 4 bases and the J gene lost 3 bases, with 13 bases spanning the gap. The germline gives CDR1 SQVTM, CDR2 ANQGSEA. The CDR3 coding sequence is TGCAGCGTTGTAGCGAGTCCAATCTACGAGCAGTACTTC. It encodes CSVVASPIYEQYF.

The V and J genes are TRBV7-2 and TRBJ2-7, with TRBD2 as a possible D gene (7 bases). V lost 2 bases and J 5 bases, leaving 16 bases between the germline ends. Per the germline V gene, CDR1 is SGHTA and CDR2 is FQGNSA. The CDR3 runs 15 residues. This CDR3 reads CASSLSHGGLHEQYF. Here the CDR3 DNA reads TGTGCCAGCAGCTTATCCCACGGGGGGCTACACGAGCAGTACTTC.

This clone was picked up a small number of times. The gene calls are TRBV10-3 and TRBJ2-7, with D possibly TRBD1 on 5 matching bases. This CDR3 comprises 12 residues. V lost 10 bases to trimming and J lost 6 bases, with 16 bases between them. CDR1 and CDR2 from the germline V gene are ENHRY and SYGVKD. This CDR3 is CATAQGSGEQYF. The CDR3 DNA follows: TGTGCCACCGCCCAGGGCTCCGGCGAGCAGTACTTC.

This chain links TRBV28 with TRBJ2-1, with 10 bases matching TRBD1. Germline loops: CDR1 MDHEN, CDR2 SYDVKM. J lost 15 bases, V lost 6 bases, and 8 bases had no gene match. The CDR3 consists of 12 residues. The CDR3 spells CASSTLGQGSFF. CDR3 sequence (DNA): TGTGCCAGCAGCACCCTGGGACAGGGGTCGTTCTTC.

The V and J genes are TRBV7-2 and TRBJ2-5, with 7 bases fitting TRBD2. The CDR3 covers 15 residues. CDR1 and CDR2 (germline): SGHTA, FQGNSA. The junction had 9 bases not matched to a gene; V was cut back by 3 bases and J by 5 bases. CDR3: CASSFQGGPGETQYF. The CDR3 DNA follows: TGTGCCAGCAGCTTTCAGGGAGGGCCAGGGGAGACCCAGTACTTC.

This clone was seen more than once but under ten times. The chain links TRBV6-1 to TRBJ2-7; D perhaps matches TRBD1 (5 bases). Germline V gives CDR1 MNHNS, CDR2 SASEGT. The V gene lost 6 bases and the J gene lost 1 base, with 16 bases spanning the gap. This CDR3 has 15 amino acids. CDR3 loop: CASRFLHQGSYEQYF. Written as DNA, the CDR3 is TGTGCCAGCAGATTCCTTCATCAGGGATCCTACGAGCAGTACTTC.

J is TRBJ2-3 and V is TRBV19; D unclear. The germline CDR1 and CDR2 sequences are LNHDA and SQIVND (reference sequence). The V and J ends lost 5 bases and 3 bases respectively, with 9 bases between them. CDR3 length: 13 residues. As DNA, the CDR3 is TGTGCCAGTAGTGCAACTCGGACAGATACGCAGTATTTT. Encoded protein: CASSATRTDTQYF.

The rearrangement uses TRBV5-1 and TRBJ1-3; D remains unclear. In germline, CDR1 is SGHRS, CDR2 YFSETQ. V lost 0 bases to trimming and J lost 5 bases, with 9 bases between them. This CDR3 is built from 14 residues. The CDR3 sequence is CASSLDSGRNTIYF. The DNA of the CDR3 is TGCGCCAGCAGCTTGGACAGCGGGCGAAACACCATATATTTT.